This paragraph reports one T cell receptor beta chain. Antigen unknown. Looked up from germline, CDR1 is MNHEY and CDR2 is SMNVEV (reference sequence). The CDR3 runs 14 residues. Trimming took 8 bases from V and 2 from J, leaving 16 bases between them. This sample is drawn from a study of shared clonotypes between healthy human individuals. Study-level information: Donors had three CD4 naive, three CD4 memory, two CD8 naive and one CD8 memory plate apiece.

Assay used: immunoSEQ multiplex PCR; TCRdb lists only in-frame clones, some missing. The table records 2 million to 2.5 million clones, 85% to 95% of them present only once. Healthy HIV-negative adults without recent acute infections or vaccinations served as donors. Study-wide findings and caveats: Relative to clonotypes present in all four donors, those not shared had lower generation probabilities.

The TCR was taken from a man younger than 35 in good health. Some clones in this sample may be carry-over from other donors' samples. Input material: naive CD4+ T cells from PBMCs. The subset: CD45RA+ positively selected. The genes are TRBV27 and TRBJ2-7, with D possibly called TRBD1 or TRBD2 (5 bases each). The CDR3 bases are TGTGCCAGCTTGTCCGGGGCCCTTCCCTACGAGCAGTACTTC. This translates into CASLSGALPYEQYF.